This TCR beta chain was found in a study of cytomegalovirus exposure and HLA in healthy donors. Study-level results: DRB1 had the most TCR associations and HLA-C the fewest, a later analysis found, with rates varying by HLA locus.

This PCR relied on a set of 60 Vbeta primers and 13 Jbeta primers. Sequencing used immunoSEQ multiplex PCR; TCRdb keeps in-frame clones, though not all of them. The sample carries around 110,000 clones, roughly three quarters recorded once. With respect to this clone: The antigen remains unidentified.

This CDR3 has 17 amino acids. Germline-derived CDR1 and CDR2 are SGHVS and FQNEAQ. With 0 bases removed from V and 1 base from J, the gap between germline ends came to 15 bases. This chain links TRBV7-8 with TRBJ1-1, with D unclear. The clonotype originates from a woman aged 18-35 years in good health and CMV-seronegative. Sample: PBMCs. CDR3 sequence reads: CASSLAFSQVRNTEAFF. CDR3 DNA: TGTGCCAGCAGCTTAGCGTTTTCTCAGGTTAGGAACACTGAAGCTTTCTTT. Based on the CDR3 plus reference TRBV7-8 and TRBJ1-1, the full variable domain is GAGVSQSPRYKVAKRGQDVALRCDPISGHVSLFWYQQALGQGPEFLTYFQNEAQLDKSGLPSDRFFAERPEGSVSTLKIQRTQQEDSAVYLCASSLAFSQVRNTEAFFGQGTRLTVV.